Below are 13 T cell receptor beta chains sequenced from a single sample in a study of blood T cells in healthy people across ages. For the second PCR, which ran for roughly 7 to 11 cycles, a sample-barcoded 5' primer and a J-beta primer mix were used. A single record per CDR3 protein comes from TCRdb applying MiXCR to the 5' RACE reads. Of hundreds of thousands of distinct CDR3 sequences detected, roughly two fifths appear once; the ten largest clones hold around 30%. The sequenced material came from blood. These receptors were taken from an elderly man in good health.

The chain employs TRBV7-9 and TRBJ2-3; a possible D gene is TRBD2 (6 bases). The germline V gene has CDR1 SEHNR and CDR2 FQNEAQ (reference sequence). This CDR3 spans 15 amino acids. Trimming pared 3 bases from V and 2 bases from J, leaving 12 bases between. CDR3 sequence (DNA): TGTGCCAGCAGCTTCGGGCGGGGAGCCACAGATACGCAGTATTTT. This translates into CASSFGRGATDTQYF.

This clonotype appeared a few times. V and J are TRBV15 and TRBJ2-5; D is uncertain. Germline lookup yields CDR1 LNHNV and CDR2 YYDKDF (reference sequence). Trimming pared 1 base from V and 3 bases from J, leaving 9 bases between. The CDR3 has 14 amino acids. The CDR3 region is CATSRVLQEETQYF. DNA of the CDR3: TGTGCCACCAGCAGAGTGCTCCAGGAAGAGACCCAGTACTTC.

This clonotype occurred a few times. The rearrangement uses TRBV12-3 or TRBV12-4 and TRBJ2-1, with D possibly matching TRBD2 (7 bases). The CDR3 is 15 amino acids. V lost 2 bases, J lost 7 bases, and 15 bases lay in between. The CDR3: CASSLSGGAGNEQFF. The CDR3, as DNA: TGTGCCAGCAGTTTATCGGGGGGCGCTGGAAATGAGCAGTTCTTC.

This clonotype was picked up a small number of times. The V and J genes are TRBV4-3 and TRBJ2-3, with 7 bases aligning to TRBD2. The germline V gene has CDR1 LGHNA and CDR2 YSLEER. With 1 base clipped from V and 3 bases from J, the junction kept 1 base outside the gene matches. This CDR3 region has 14 residues. The CDR3 region is CASSQGLATDTQYF. DNA of the CDR3: TGCGCCAGCAGCCAAGGACTAGCAACAGATACGCAGTATTTT.

This clonotype was recorded a few times. The chain has TRBV11-2 and TRBJ2-7, with 9 positions matching TRBD2. Germline CDR1 is SGHAT and CDR2 is FQNNGV. V lost 5 bases and J lost 2; bases outside the gene matches: 13. The CDR3 consists of 17 residues. The CDR3 DNA follows: TGTGCCAGCAGCCTAACATATAGCGGGAGTGTCCCCTACGAGCAGTACTTC. This encodes CASSLTYSGSVPYEQYF. The complete variable domain, with remaining parts taken from reference TRBV11-2 and TRBJ2-7, reads EAGVAQSPRYKIIEKRQSVAFWCNPISGHATLYWYQQILGQGPKLLIQFQNNGVVDDSQLPKDRFSAERLKGVDSTLKIQPAKLEDSAVYLCASSLTYSGSVPYEQYFGPGTRLTVT.

This chain connects TRBV4-1 to TRBJ2-1; 12 positions match TRBD1. Germline V gives CDR1 MGHRA, CDR2 YSYEKL. CDR3 length: 16 amino acids. With V trimmed by 3 bases and J by 4 bases, 4 bases remained unmatched. CDR3 sequence reads: CASSQGQGAGYNEQFF. The CDR3 DNA is TGCGCCAGCAGCCAGGGACAGGGGGCTGGTTACAATGAGCAGTTCTTC.

V and J are TRBV20-1 and TRBJ1-2; a weak D match, TRBD1 (6 bases). Germline CDR1 DFQATT, CDR2 SNEGSKA (reference sequence). V dropped 0 bases and J dropped 6 bases, with 14 bases sitting between them. The CDR3 length is 14 residues. The CDR3 reads CSAREPGQANGYTF. As DNA, the CDR3 is TGCAGTGCTAGAGAACCGGGACAAGCGAATGGCTACACCTTC.

The V call is TRBV4-3, the J call TRBJ2-3; a possible D gene is TRBD1 (5 bases). With 2 bases removed from V and 14 bases from J, the gap between germline ends came to 20 bases. The CDR3 covers 14 residues. Germline CDR1 reads LGHNA; CDR2 reads YSLEER. The DNA for the CDR3 is TGCGCCAGCAGCCAAAGTGGTCCGCAGGGCCGGCCGTATTTT. This translates into CASSQSGPQGRPYF.

The gene calls are TRBV5-1 and TRBJ1-4; 8 bases align to TRBD1. With 2 bases clipped from V and 8 bases from J, the junction kept 5 bases outside the gene matches. Looked up from germline, CDR1 is SGHRS and CDR2 is YFSETQ. This CDR3 region has 14 residues. The CDR3 DNA reads TGCGCCAGCAGCTTATCCGGGACAGGCGAAAAACTGTTTTTT. It is translated as CASSLSGTGEKLFF.

The chain couples TRBV27 to TRBJ2-3; 8 bases match TRBD2. Unmatched junction bases numbered 9, after V lost 11 bases and J lost 2 bases. Germline CDR1 MNHEY, CDR2 SMNVEV (reference sequence). CDR3 length: 14 amino acids. CDR3 amino acids: CAVGWRGATDTQYF. The CDR3 DNA follows: TGTGCCGTTGGGTGGCGGGGGGCCACAGATACGCAGTATTTT.

The rearrangement uses TRBV21-1 and TRBJ2-1; TRBD1 was called by the table and not checked on the DNA. The J call may be faulty, since TRBJ2-7 better matches the DNA end. TRBV21-1 is given as a pseudogene. This CDR3 spans 20 amino acids. This chain's CDR3 is CASSKERVLGGGFSYNEQYF. In DNA, the CDR3 is TGTGCCAGCAGCAAAGAGCGAGTTTTGGGGGGCGGATTCTCCTACAATGAGCAGTACTTC.

The chain joins TRBV20-1 to TRBJ2-3; TRBD2 might be the D (6 bases). Trimming removed 4 bases at V and 9 bases at J, with 14 bases between. Germline V CDR1 and CDR2: DFQATT, SNEGSKA (reference sequence). The CDR3 is made up of 12 amino acids. The CDR3 DNA reads TGCAGTGCTACCATACCGGGAGAGACGCAGTATTTT. Its translation is CSATIPGETQYF.

The V gene is TRBV28, the J gene TRBJ1-5; D is uncertain. The V gene's germline CDR1 is MDHEN and CDR2 SYDVKM. This CDR3 contains 16 residues. V lost 1 base and J 1 base, leaving 11 bases between the germline ends. CDR3 in DNA: TGTGCCAGCAGTTTATCCAGTCTTGCCAGCAATCAGCCCCAGCATTTT. Translating gives CASSLSSLASNQPQHF. Variable domain in full (rest from reference TRBV28 and TRBJ1-5): DVKVTQSSRYLVKRTGEKVFLECVQDMDHENMFWYRQDPGLGLRLIYFSYDVKMKEKGDIPEGYSVSREKKERFSLILESASTNQTSMYLCASSLSSLASNQPQHFGDGTRLSIL.